The entry below gives a single TCR beta chain sequence along with its context. The antigen is unknown. The source of the sample is a study of cytomegalovirus exposure and HLA in healthy donors. About the research overall: In an earlier analysis, approximately 120 million unique TCR beta sequences were found from some 200 million T cells.

V lost 6 bases, J lost 8 bases, and 11 bases stayed unmatched. The length of the CDR3 is 14 residues. Per germline, CDR1 MDHEN and CDR2 SYDVKM. Study results and limitations: Across donors, most TCRs were seen rarely, yet some public ones were widespread. According to reports, the classifier identified cytomegalovirus status with high specificity and sensitivity.

The PCR made use of 60 Vbeta and 13 Jbeta primers. Using immunoSEQ multiplex PCR, the repertoire was profiled, and TCRdb retains in-frame clones only, with some absent. The repertoire holds roughly 180,000 clones, with 60% to 85% as singletons. The sequenced sample consisted of PBMCs. The genes are TRBV28 and TRBJ2-7, with 9 bases aligning to TRBD2. The source of this sequence is a male donor in good health and CMV-seronegative. The CDR3 reads CASSRRLAVLKQYF. The CDR3 nucleotides read TGTGCCAGCAGCCGACGACTAGCGGTATTGAAGCAGTACTTC.